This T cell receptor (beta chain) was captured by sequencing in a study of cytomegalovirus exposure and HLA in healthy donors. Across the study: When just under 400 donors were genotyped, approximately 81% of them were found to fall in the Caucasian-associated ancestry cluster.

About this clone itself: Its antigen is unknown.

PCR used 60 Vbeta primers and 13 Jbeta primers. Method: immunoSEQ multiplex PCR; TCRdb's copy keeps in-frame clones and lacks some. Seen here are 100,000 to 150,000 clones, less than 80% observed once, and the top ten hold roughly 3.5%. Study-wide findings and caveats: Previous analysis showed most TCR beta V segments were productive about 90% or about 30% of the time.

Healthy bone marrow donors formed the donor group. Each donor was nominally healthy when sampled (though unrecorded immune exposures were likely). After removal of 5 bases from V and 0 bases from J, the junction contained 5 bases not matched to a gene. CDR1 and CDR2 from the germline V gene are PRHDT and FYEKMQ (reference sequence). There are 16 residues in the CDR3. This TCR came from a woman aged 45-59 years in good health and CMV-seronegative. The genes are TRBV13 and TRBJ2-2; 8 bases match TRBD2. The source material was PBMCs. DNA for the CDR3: TGTGCCAGCAGCGTCCTAGCGGGCGCGAACACCGGGGAGCTGTTTTTT. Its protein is CASSVLAGANTGELFF. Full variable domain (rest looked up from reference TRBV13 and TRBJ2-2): AAGVIQSPRHLIKEKRETATLKCYPIPRHDTVYWYQQGPGQDPQFLISFYEKMQSDKGSIPDRFSAQQFSDYHSELNMSSLELGDSALYFCASSVLAGANTGELFFGEGSRLTVL.